This paragraph reports one T cell receptor (beta chain). The antigen is not known. This record comes from a study of CD8 T cells in ankylosing spondylitis. Study-level results: Past research had described some motif variants in reactive arthritis synovial fluid and blood. CD8+ cells made up the disease-linked clones, which were relatively rare in peripheral blood. Disease-linked clones were reportedly significantly enriched in matched ankylosing spondylitis synovial fluid. For ankylosing spondylitis blood, a TCR beta motif of fewer than 10 highly homologous variants appeared characteristic.

The germline V gene encodes CDR1 SGHAT and CDR2 FQNNGV. The CDR3 totals 19 residues. The ends lost 5 bases at V and 0 bases at J; junction bases unmatched: 16. Quantitative molecular-barcoded 5'-RACE generated the TCR beta libraries. Via MiXCR, TCRdb re-called the 5' RACE reads, giving one row per CDR3 protein. The data contain roughly 670,000 distinct CDR3 sequences, around a fifth of them singletons. The chain uses TRBV11-2 and TRBJ2-1; 7 bases are a match to TRBD2. The receptor was isolated from a male donor with ankylosing spondylitis. Sequences were obtained from blood, either unsorted or a sorted T cell fraction (not recorded which). In nucleotides, the CDR3 is TGTGCCAGCAGCAAGAGGTGGCTAGTGGCGGGAGACTCCTACAATGAGCAGTTCTTC. The encoded protein is CASSKRWLVAGDSYNEQFF.